This T cell receptor beta chain was profiled in a study of PD-L1 blockade in urothelial cancer. Study-level background: Earlier, patients had received 0 to 3 chemotherapy regimens.

Study outcomes and limitations: A below-median TCR clonality in blood before treatment predicted better survival.

As for time point: pretreatment peripheral blood. The CDR3 totals 14 residues. Germline lookup yields CDR1 LGHNT and CDR2 FRNRAP. V was clipped by 1 base and J by 4 bases; unmatched bases: 1. Profiled with immunoSEQ multiplex PCR; TCRdb holds only in-frame clones, not every one. The repertoire holds roughly 120,000 clones, with roughly 83% as singletons. A remark on this clone: The antigen remains unidentified.

The rearrangement links TRBV12-5 to TRBJ2-1, with 7 bases lining up with TRBD1. The TCR sequence derives from a man in his forties or fifties with urothelial cancer. Sequenced material: PBMCs, taken around atezolizumab (anti-PD-L1) treatment. The CDR3 DNA reads TGTGCTAGTGGTTTGGGGGGACAGTACAATGAGCAGTTCTTC. It yields the protein CASGLGGQYNEQFF.